This T cell receptor beta chain was sequenced in a study of cytomegalovirus exposure and HLA in healthy donors. Broader study findings: Because they were indistinguishable, some V segments, including TRBV6-2 and TRBV6-3, were excluded. In vitro data verified three CMV-associated chains as specific for CMV antigens. Most TCR sequences were rare, but some public TCRs occurred in many donors.

CDR1 and CDR2 from the germline V gene are SGHTA and FQGNSA. CDR3 length: 15 residues. The trim removed 4 bases at V and 7 bases at J, leaving 9 bases unmatched. Primers included in the PCR were 60 Vbeta and 13 Jbeta primers. Profiled with immunoSEQ multiplex PCR; TCRdb holds only in-frame clones, not every one. The table lists 100,000 to 150,000 clones, just under 80% of them singletons, with 5% to 5.5% in the top ten. To note about this clone: Its antigen is undetermined.

The chain joins TRBV7-2 to TRBJ2-1, with 8 bases identical to TRBD2. The sequenced sample consisted of PBMCs. This TCR came from a man under 40 in good health and CMV-seronegative. CDR3 DNA sequence: TGTGCCAGCAGCTCAGAGGTAGGACTAGCTAATGAGCAGTTCTTC. The encoded protein is CASSSEVGLANEQFF. The variable domain in full, completed from reference TRBV7-2 and TRBJ2-1, reads GAGVSQSPSNKVTEKGKDVELRCDPISGHTALYWYRQSLGQGLEFLIYFQGNSAPDKSGLPSDRFSAERTGGSVSTLTIQRTQQEDSAVYLCASSSEVGLANEQFFGPGTRLTVL.